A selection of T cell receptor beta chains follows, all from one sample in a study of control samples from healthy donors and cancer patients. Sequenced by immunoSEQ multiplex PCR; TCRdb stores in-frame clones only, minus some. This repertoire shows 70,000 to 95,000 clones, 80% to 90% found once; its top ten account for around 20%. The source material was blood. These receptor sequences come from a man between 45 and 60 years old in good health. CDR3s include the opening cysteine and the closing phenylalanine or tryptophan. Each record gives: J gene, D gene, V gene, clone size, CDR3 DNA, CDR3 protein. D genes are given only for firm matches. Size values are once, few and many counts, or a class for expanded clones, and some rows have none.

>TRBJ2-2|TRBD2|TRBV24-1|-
TGTGCCACCAGCCCATGGGGCCAGCGGCGGGAGGGGGAGAACACCGGGGAGCTGTTTTTT
CATSPWGQRREGENTGELFF
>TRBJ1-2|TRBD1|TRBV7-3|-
TGTGCCAGCAGCGGGGAAGGACAGGGAGGGAGTTATGGCTACACCTTC
CASSGEGQGGSYGYTF
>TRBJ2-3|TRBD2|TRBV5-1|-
TGCGCCAGCACCGGGGGGCGGGGGGCCCCCTTGGGCACAGATACGCAGTATTTT
CASTGGRGAPLGTDTQYF
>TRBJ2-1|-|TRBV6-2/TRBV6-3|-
TGTGCCAGCAGTAATCGGGGCAATGAGCAGTTCTTC
CASSNRGNEQFF
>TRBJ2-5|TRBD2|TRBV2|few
TGTGCCAGCAGTGACCCAGCGGGAGTCTGGGAGACCCAGTACTTC
CASSDPAGVWETQYF
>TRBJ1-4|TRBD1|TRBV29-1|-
TGCAGCGTTGGACAGGGTGGTGAAAAACTGTTTTTT
CSVGQGGEKLFF
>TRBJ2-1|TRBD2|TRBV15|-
TGTGCCACCAGCATGACTAGCGTTTACAATGAGCAGTTCTTC
CATSMTSVYNEQFF
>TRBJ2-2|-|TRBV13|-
TGTGCCAGCAGCTTTGGGGGTCGGACCGGGGAGCTGTTTTTT
CASSFGGRTGELFF
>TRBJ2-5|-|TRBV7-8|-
TGTGCCAGCAGCTTTGGTGGGGGGGAGACCCAGTACTTC
CASSFGGGETQYF
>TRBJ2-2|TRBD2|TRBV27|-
TGTGCCAGCAGTTCGGGACTAGCGGGTCGCCGGGAGCTGTTTTTT
CASSSGLAGRRELFF
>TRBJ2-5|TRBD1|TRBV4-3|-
TGCGCCAGCAGCCAAGGACAGGGGTCAGAGACCCAGTACTTC
CASSQGQGSETQYF
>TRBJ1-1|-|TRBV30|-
TGTGCCTGGAGTGTACTAGTAGGGGCTTTCTTT
CAWSVLVGAFF
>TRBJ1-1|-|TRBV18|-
TGTGCCAGCTCACCACAGGGATCGAACACTGAAGCTTTCTTT
CASSPQGSNTEAFF
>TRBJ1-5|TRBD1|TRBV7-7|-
TGTGCTAGCAGAACGACAGGGAATAAAAGCAATCAGCCCCAGCATTTT
CASRTTGNKSNQPQHF
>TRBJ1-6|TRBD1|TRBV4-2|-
TGTGCCAGCAGCCAAGAAGGGGGCAGCTCCTATAATTCACCCCTCCACTTT
CASSQEGGSSYNSPLHF
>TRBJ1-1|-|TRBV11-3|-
TGTGCCAGCAGCTTAGATCAGAGGGCCCCAGGTAACACTGAAGCTTTCTTT
CASSLDQRAPGNTEAFF
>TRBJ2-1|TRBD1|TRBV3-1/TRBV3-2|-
TGTGCCAGCAGCCAAGAAGAGAAAAGGGGGCCGGGTTACAATGAGCAGTTCTTC
CASSQEEKRGPGYNEQFF
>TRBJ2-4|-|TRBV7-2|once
TGTGCCAGCAGCTTCTATGACAAAAACATTCAGTACTTC
CASSFYDKNIQYF
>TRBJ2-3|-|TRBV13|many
TGTGCCAGCAGCTCCACTAGCCCCCAAACAGATACGCAGTATTTT
CASSSTSPQTDTQYF
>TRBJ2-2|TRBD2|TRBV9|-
TGTGCCAGCAGCGTAAGGCCGATCGAGCTAGCGGGGAACACCGGGGAGCTGTTTTTT
CASSVRPIELAGNTGELFF
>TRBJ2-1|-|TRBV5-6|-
TGTGCCAGCAGCTTGGGATGGACCCCGGGCAATGAGCAGTTCTTC
CASSLGWTPGNEQFF
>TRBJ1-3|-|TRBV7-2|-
TGTGCCAGCAGCATCCGACAGCTGGCCACCATATATTTT
CASSIRQLATIYF
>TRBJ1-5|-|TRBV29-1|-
TGCAGCGTTGTAATGGGGGCTGCGGACAGCAATCAGCCCCAGCATTTT
CSVVMGAADSNQPQHF
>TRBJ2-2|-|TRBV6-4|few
TGTGCCAGCAGTGAGGGGGACACCGGGGAGCTGTTTTTT
CASSEGDTGELFF
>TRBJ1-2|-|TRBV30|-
TGTGCCTGGAAGAGTGATGGCTACACCTTC
CAWKSDGYTF
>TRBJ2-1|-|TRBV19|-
TGTGCCAGTAGTAACCGGGGCTACCAATACAATGAGCAGTTCTTC
CASSNRGYQYNEQFF
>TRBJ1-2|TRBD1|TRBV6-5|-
TGTGCCAGCGCCCCGGGACAGGTTGAAAACTATGGCTACACCTTC
CASAPGQVENYGYTF
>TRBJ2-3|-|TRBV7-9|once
TGTGCCAGCAGCTTTTCAACAGGGTCAGATACGCAGTATTTT
CASSFSTGSDTQYF
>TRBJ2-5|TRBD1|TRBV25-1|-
TGTGCCAGCAGTCCCACCTCCGGGACAGGGTTGACCCAGTACTTC
CASSPTSGTGLTQYF
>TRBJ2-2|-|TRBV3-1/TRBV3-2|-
TGTGCCAGCAGCCAAATAGGGACCGGGGAGCTGTTTTTT
CASSQIGTGELFF
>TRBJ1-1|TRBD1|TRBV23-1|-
TGCGCCAGCAGTCAACTTAACCCCCGACGACCACAGGGGCCGGACACTGAAGCTTTCTTT
CASSQLNPRRPQGPDTEAFF
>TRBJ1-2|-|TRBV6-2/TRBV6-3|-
TGTGCCAGCAGTTACTCAGGGACATATGCTAACTATGGCTACACCTTC
CASSYSGTYANYGYTF
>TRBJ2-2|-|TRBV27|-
TGTGCCAGCAGTTTACCCGGGGCAGCGGCGAACACCGGGGAGCTGTTTTTT
CASSLPGAAANTGELFF
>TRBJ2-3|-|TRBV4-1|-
TGCGCCAGCAGCGTGAGGGGGGCCGAGGCAGATACGCAGTATTTT
CASSVRGAEADTQYF
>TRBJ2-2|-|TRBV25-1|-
TGTGCCAGCAGTGAATCTCCACAAGAGACCGGGGAGCTGTTTTTT
CASSESPQETGELFF
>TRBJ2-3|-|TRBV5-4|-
TGTGCCAGCCAAGCGCCTAGCACAGATACGCAGTATTTT
CASQAPSTDTQYF
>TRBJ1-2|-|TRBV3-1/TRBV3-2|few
TGTGCCAGCAGCCAAGAACAGCTAAAAACCGGCTATGGCTACACCTTC
CASSQEQLKTGYGYTF
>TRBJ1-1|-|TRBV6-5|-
TGTGCCAGCAGTTACTCGATTATCCCCACTGAAGCTTTCTTT
CASSYSIIPTEAFF
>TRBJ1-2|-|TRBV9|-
TGTGCCAGCAGCGTAACCTCCGCACGGGGCTACACCTTC
CASSVTSARGYTF
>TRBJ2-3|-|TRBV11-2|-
TGTGCCAGCAGCTTTTCGGGGTGGGCAGATACGCAGTATTTT
CASSFSGWADTQYF
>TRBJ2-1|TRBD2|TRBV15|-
TGTGCCACCAGCAGAGTACTAGCGGGAGCTGTTGAGCAGTTCTTC
CATSRVLAGAVEQFF
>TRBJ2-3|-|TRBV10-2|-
TGCGCCAGCAGTTTACAGGGACGGACAGATACGCAGTATTTT
CASSLQGRTDTQYF
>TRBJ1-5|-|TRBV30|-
TGTGCCTGGAGTAGAGAGGGCAATCAGCCCCAGCATTTT
CAWSREGNQPQHF
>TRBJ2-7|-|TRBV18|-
TGTGCCAGCTCTCCCACAGGGAACCACGAGCAGTACTTC
CASSPTGNHEQYF
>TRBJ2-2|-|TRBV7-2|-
TGTGCCAGCATCTTAGGGTCTGGGAACACCGGGGAGCTGTTTTTT
CASILGSGNTGELFF
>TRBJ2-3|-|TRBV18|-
TGTGCCAGCTCTCAACTAATGAGCACAGATACGCAGTATTTT
CASSQLMSTDTQYF